This TCR beta chain is from a study of blood T cell repertoires in COVID-19. The CDR3 has 15 residues. The germline gives CDR1 LGHDT, CDR2 YNNKEL (reference sequence). The ends were cut back, 4 bases at V and 0 bases at J, with 12 bases in the middle. Original processing methods: Reference gene primer amplification gave estimated nucleated cell counts. Sequencing used immunoSEQ multiplex PCR; TCRdb keeps in-frame clones, though not all of them. The V and J calls and clone size are taken from that table; D and trimming were inferred from the DNA. This table holds just under 150,000 clones, about four fifths found once.

Sequences were obtained from peripheral blood. The receptor comes from a human donor in a cohort sampled during active COVID-19. The rearrangement joins TRBV3-1 (or the pseudogene TRBV3-2) to TRBJ1-1; D ambiguous. CDR3 in DNA: TGTGCCAGCAGCCCGCTCAGCGCCCTGAACACTGAAGCTTTCTTT. Encoded protein: CASSPLSALNTEAFF.